This record concerns one TCR beta chain sequence. Its target is not known. This may be a read error: a much more frequent sequence differs by one nucleotide. Three rounds of nested PCR, following a modified ARM-PCR protocol, produced the TCRbeta library. TCRdb re-analysed the multiplex PCR reads in MiXCR, keeping a single row per CDR3 protein. This repertoire shows 70,000 to 90,000 distinct CDR3 sequences, less than 75% found once; its top ten account for 28%. The entry originates in a study of tumor and adjacent non-tumor tissue in lung cancer. RNA was extracted from bulk tissue without any cell sorting. The normal lung tissue was taken more than 3 cm from the tumor edge. Overall study findings and caveats: Tumor tissue had significantly higher TCR diversity than normal lung.

The CDR3 sequence is 13 residues long. The V gene's germline CDR1 is MNHEY and CDR2 SVGEGT. V was trimmed by 7 bases and J by 1 base, leaving 11 bases between them. The chain has TRBV6-2 or TRBV6-3 and TRBJ2-7; D ambiguous. The sequence was obtained from a woman between 45 and 60 years old with non-small cell lung cancer. The sequenced material came from distant non-tumor lung tissue. CDR3 sequence: CASKPPGSYEQYF. For the CDR3, the DNA is TGTGCCAGCAAACCACCCGGGTCCTACGAGCAGTACTTC.